A single T cell receptor beta chain is shown here with its context. The sample is drawn from a study of OX40 agonist ivuxolimab in advanced cancers. Germline CDR1 reads MNHNS; CDR2 reads SASEGT. Trimming removed 4 bases from V and 6 bases from J, with 12 bases in between. There are 13 residues in the CDR3. The investigators sampled blood at baseline, at cycle 4 day 1, and at cycle 7 day 1. Profiled with immunoSEQ multiplex PCR; TCRdb holds only in-frame clones, not every one. The data contain about 84,000 clones, nearly 90% of them singletons. The source was CD4+ or CD8+ T cells sorted from blood, collected in a trial of the OX40 agonist ivuxolimab. The clonotype originates from an adult with an advanced solid tumor such as melanoma, head and neck, liver or kidney cancer. The chain links TRBV6-1 to TRBJ1-1; D ambiguous. The CDR3 DNA is TGTGCCAGCAGTGGGGGTTTCTCTGCTGAAGCTTTCTTT. Amino acids: CASSGGFSAEAFF.